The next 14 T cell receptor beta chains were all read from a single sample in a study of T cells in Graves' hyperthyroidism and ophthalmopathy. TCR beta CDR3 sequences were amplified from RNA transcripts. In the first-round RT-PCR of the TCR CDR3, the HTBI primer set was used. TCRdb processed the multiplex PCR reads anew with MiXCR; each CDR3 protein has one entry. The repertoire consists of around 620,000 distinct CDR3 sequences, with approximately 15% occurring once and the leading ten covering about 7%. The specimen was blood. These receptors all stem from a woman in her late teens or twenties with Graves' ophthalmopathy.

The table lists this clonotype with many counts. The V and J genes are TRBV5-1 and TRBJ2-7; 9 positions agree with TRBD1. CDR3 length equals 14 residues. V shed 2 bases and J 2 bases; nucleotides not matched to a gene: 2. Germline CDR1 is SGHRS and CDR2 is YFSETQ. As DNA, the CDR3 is TGCGCCAGCAGCTTCGACAGGGGGACCTACGAGCAGTACTTC. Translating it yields CASSFDRGTYEQYF.

CDR3 bases: TGTGCCAGTAGTAGAAGTAGGGACAGGGGCTACGAGCAGTACTTC. It specifies CASSRSRDRGYEQYF. The chain employs TRBV19 and TRBJ2-7; 10 bases are a match to TRBD1. J lost 3 bases, V lost 4 bases, and 6 bases had no gene match. Germline V gene data show CDR1 as LNHDA and CDR2 as SQIVND (reference sequence). The CDR3 is 15 residues long.

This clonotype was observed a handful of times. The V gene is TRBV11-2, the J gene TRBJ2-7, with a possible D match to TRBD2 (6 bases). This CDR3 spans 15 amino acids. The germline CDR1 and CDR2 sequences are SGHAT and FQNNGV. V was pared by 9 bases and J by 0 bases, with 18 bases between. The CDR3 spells CASSIARGGSYEQYF. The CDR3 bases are TGTGCCAGTAGTATAGCTAGGGGAGGCTCCTACGAGCAGTACTTC.

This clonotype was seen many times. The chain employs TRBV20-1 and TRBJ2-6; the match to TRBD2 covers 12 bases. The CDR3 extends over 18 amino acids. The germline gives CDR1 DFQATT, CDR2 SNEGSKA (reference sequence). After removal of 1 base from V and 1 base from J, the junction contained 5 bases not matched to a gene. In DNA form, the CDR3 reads TGCAGTGCTAGAGTAAGGCTAGCGGGAGGGTCTGGGGCCAACGTCCTGACTTTC. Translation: CSARVRLAGGSGANVLTF.

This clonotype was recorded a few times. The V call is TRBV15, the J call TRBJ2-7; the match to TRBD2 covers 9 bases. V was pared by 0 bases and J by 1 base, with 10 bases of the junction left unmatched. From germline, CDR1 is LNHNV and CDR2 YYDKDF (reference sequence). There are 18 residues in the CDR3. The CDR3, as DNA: TGTGCCACCAGCAGAGAACTAGCGGGTACTCTGCAATCCTACGAGCAGTACTTC. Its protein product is CATSRELAGTLQSYEQYF. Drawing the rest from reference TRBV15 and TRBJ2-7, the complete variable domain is DAMVIQNPRYQVTQFGKPVTLSCSQTLNHNVMYWYQQKSSQAPKLLFHYYDKDFNNEADTPDNFQSRRPNTSFCFLDIRSPGLGDTAMYLCATSRELAGTLQSYEQYFGPGTRLTVT.

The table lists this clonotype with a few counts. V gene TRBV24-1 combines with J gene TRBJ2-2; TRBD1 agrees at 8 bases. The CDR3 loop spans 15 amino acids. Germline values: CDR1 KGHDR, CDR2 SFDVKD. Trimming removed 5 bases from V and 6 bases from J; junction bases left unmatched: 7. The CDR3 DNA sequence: TGTGCCACCAGTGGCGGACAGGGAGCTGCCGGGGAGCTGTTTTTT. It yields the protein CATSGGQGAAGELFF.

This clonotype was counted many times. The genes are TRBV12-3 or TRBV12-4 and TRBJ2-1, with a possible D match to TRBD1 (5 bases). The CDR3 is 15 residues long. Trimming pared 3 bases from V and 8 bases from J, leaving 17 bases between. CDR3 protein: CASSLGQSLVDEQFF. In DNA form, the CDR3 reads TGTGCCAGCAGTTTGGGGCAGTCCCTCGTGGATGAGCAGTTCTTC.

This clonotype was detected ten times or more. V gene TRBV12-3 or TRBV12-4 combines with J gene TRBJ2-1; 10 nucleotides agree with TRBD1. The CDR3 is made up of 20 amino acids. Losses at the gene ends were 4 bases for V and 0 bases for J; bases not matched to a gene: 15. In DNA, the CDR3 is TGTGCCAGCAGTTCTACTTACGGGACAGGGGACAAGAGCTCCTACAATGAGCAGTTCTTC. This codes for CASSSTYGTGDKSSYNEQFF.

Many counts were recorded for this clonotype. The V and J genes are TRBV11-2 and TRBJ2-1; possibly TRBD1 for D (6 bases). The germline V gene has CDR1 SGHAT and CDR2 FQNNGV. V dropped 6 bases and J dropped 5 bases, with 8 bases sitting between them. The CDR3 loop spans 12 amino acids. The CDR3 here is CASRRTDNEQFF. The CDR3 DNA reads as TGTGCCAGCAGACGGACAGACAATGAGCAGTTCTTC.

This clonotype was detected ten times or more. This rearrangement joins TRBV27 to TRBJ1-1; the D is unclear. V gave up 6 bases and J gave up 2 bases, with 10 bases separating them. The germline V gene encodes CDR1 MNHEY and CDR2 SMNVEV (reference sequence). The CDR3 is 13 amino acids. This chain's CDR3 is CASSPRPNTEAFF. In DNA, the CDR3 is TGTGCCAGCAGCCCCCGACCTAACACTGAAGCTTTCTTT.

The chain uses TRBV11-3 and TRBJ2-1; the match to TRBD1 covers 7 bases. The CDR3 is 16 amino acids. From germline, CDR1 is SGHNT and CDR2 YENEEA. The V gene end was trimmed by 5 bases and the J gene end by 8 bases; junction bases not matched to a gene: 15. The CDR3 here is CASSPAGQATTYEQFF. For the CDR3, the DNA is TGTGCCAGCAGCCCAGCCGGACAGGCTACGACCTATGAGCAGTTCTTC.

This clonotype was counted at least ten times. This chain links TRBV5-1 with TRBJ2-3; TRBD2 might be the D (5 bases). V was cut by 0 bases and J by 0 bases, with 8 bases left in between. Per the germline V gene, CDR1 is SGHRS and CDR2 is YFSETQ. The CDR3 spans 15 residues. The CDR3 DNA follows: TGCGCCAGCAGCTTGGAAGCGGACAGCACAGATACGCAGTATTTT. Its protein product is CASSLEADSTDTQYF.

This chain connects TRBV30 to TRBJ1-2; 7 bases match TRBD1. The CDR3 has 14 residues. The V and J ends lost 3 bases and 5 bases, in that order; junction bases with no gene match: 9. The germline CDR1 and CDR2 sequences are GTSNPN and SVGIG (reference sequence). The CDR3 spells CAWRTGQLLYGYTF. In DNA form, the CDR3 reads TGTGCCTGGAGAACGGGACAGCTCCTTTATGGCTACACCTTC.

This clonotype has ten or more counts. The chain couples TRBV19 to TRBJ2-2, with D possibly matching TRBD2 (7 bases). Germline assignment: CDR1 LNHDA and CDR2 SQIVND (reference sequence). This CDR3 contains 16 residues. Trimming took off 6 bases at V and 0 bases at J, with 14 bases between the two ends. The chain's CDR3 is CASRGGGSPNTGELFF. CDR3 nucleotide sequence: TGTGCCAGTAGAGGGGGAGGGAGCCCGAACACCGGGGAGCTGTTTTTT.